The next 22 T cell receptor beta chains were all read from a single sample in a study of beta chain features in type 1 diabetes. Study findings and constraints: Moderately but significantly shorter TCRB CDR3s were found in Type 1 diabetes patients in all four CD4+ subsets.

Expressed TCRB transcripts were sequenced because the isolated RNA had all been reverse transcribed beforehand. Sequencing used immunoSEQ multiplex PCR; TCRdb keeps in-frame clones, though not all of them. The table includes more than 100,000 clones, approximately 10% detected once. These receptors' antigens are unknown. The sequenced sample consisted of central memory CD4+ T cells from blood. Receptor source: a young man with type 1 diabetes.

Only a few counts were recorded for this clone. The chain combines TRBV14 with TRBJ1-1; TRBD1 is a possible D gene (5 bases). Germline V gives CDR1 SGHDN, CDR2 FVKESK. Trimming took off 1 base at V and 10 bases at J, with 7 bases between the two ends. CDR3 size: 11 residues. CDR3 residues: CASSQGRVAFF. Written as DNA, the CDR3 is TGTGCCAGCAGCCAAGGCAGGGTAGCTTTCTTT.

This clone was observed a handful of times. The CDR3 sequence: CASGVSGGPGNEQFF. CDR3 in DNA: TGTGCCAGCGGCGTATCGGGGGGCCCGGGAAATGAGCAGTTCTTC. The chain is built from TRBV2 and TRBJ2-1; TRBD2 might be the D (7 bases). Trimming took off 8 bases at V and 7 bases at J, with 21 bases between the two ends. Germline loops: CDR1 SNHLY, CDR2 FYNNEI. This CDR3 is 15 amino acids long.

The rearrangement uses TRBV11-2 and TRBJ2-7, with 9 bases lining up with TRBD1. The V gene's germline CDR1 is SGHAT and CDR2 FQNNGV. V dropped 5 bases and J dropped 5; count of bases not matched to a gene: 4. This CDR3 contains 13 residues. The CDR3, as DNA: TGTGCCAGCAGCCTGGGACAGGGCCACGAGCAGTACTTC. It translates to CASSLGQGHEQYF.

The chain links TRBV5-5 to TRBJ1-6; D is ambiguous. The CDR3 runs to 16 residues. The germline CDR1 and CDR2 sequences are SGHKS and YYEKEE (reference sequence). Trimming pared 4 bases from V and 0 bases from J, leaving 11 bases between. The CDR3 sequence: CASSLPGGSYNSPLHF. CDR3 coding DNA: TGTGCCAGCAGCCTGCCCGGAGGCTCCTATAATTCACCCCTCCACTTT.

This chain joins TRBV29-1 and TRBJ2-1; perhaps TRBD1 as D (5 bases). The CDR3 totals 12 residues. Germline CDR1 is SQVTM and CDR2 is ANQGSEA. V was trimmed by 3 bases and J by 6 bases, leaving 9 bases between them. The CDR3 bases are TGCAGCGTTGATAGCAGGGTCAATGAGCAGTTCTTC. It is translated as CSVDSRVNEQFF.

This clone was observed a handful of times. The gene calls are TRBV5-6 and TRBJ2-7; 8 bases line up with TRBD2. V shed 1 base and J 3 bases; nucleotides not matched to a gene: 6. The germline CDR1 and CDR2 sequences are SGHDT and YYEEEE. This CDR3 comprises 15 residues. For the CDR3, the DNA is TGTGCCAGCAGCTTGTGGCGGGGGGCCATCTACGAGCAGTACTTC. This gives the protein CASSLWRGAIYEQYF.

The chain uses TRBV15 and TRBJ2-3; weak D call: TRBD2 (5 bases). The CDR3 totals 11 residues. The V and J ends lost 9 bases and 6 bases respectively, with 10 bases between them. Per the germline V gene, CDR1 is LNHNV and CDR2 is YYDKDF (reference sequence). The chain's CDR3 is CATAQRDTQYF. CDR3 DNA sequence: TGTGCCACAGCCCAGCGGGATACGCAGTATTTT.

J is TRBJ2-7 and V is TRBV28; no clear D gene. Looked up from germline, CDR1 is MDHEN and CDR2 is SYDVKM. CDR3 length equals 12 residues. Trimming shortened V by 5 bases and J by 6 bases, and 11 bases separated the two germline ends. The CDR3 nucleotides read TGTGCCAGCAGTGTGAGTTCCGGCGAGCAGTACTTC. Protein sequence: CASSVSSGEQYF. Looking up the rest from reference TRBV28 and TRBJ2-7 gives the full variable domain: DVKVTQSSRYLVKRTGEKVFLECVQDMDHENMFWYRQDPGLGLRLIYFSYDVKMKEKGDIPEGYSVSREKKERFSLILESASTNQTSMYLCASSVSSGEQYFGPGTRLTVT.

The chain carries TRBV7-9 and TRBJ2-3; D is unclear. The CDR3 runs to 11 residues. V lost 2 bases and J lost 5, with 2 bases in between. Looked up from germline, CDR1 is SEHNR and CDR2 is FQNEAQ (reference sequence). The DNA for the CDR3 is TGTGCCAGCAGCTTACAAGATACGCAGTATTTT. Its translation is CASSLQDTQYF. The variable domain in full, with the rest retrieved from reference TRBV7-9 and TRBJ2-3, is DTGVSQNPRHKITKRGQNVTFRCDPISEHNRLYWYRQTLGQGPEFLTYFQNEAQLEKSRLLSDRFSAERPKGSFSTLEIQRTEQGDSAMYLCASSLQDTQYFGPGTRLTVL.

This clone was seen more than once but under ten times. This chain connects TRBV7-9 to TRBJ2-5; possible D gene TRBD1, 5 bases. Germline assignment: CDR1 SEHNR and CDR2 FQNEAQ (reference sequence). This CDR3 contains 13 residues. V dropped 5 bases and J dropped 4 bases, with 11 bases sitting between them. CDR3 in amino acids: CASSPGRGETQYF. Written as DNA, the CDR3 is TGTGCCAGCAGCCCCGGAAGGGGAGAGACCCAGTACTTC.

This clone was detected a few times. The chain uses TRBV5-1 and TRBJ2-7; D might be TRBD1 (6 bases). CDR3 size: 14 residues. In germline, CDR1 is SGHRS, CDR2 YFSETQ. V lost 4 bases and J lost 4, with 15 bases in between. The CDR3 DNA follows: TGCGCCAGCAGCCAGGACAGAGCGCGATACGAGCAGTACTTC. It codes for CASSQDRARYEQYF.

The rearrangement links TRBV6-1 to TRBJ2-1, with 8 positions matching TRBD1. Germline V gene data show CDR1 as MNHNS and CDR2 as SASEGT. Germline trimming cut 5 bases from V and 11 bases from J; bases unmatched to any gene: 14. This CDR3 is 15 amino acids long. As DNA, the CDR3 is TGTGCCAGCAGTCCGGGACAGGCCGGGATTGATAAGCAGTTCTTC. Protein product: CASSPGQAGIDKQFF.

This clone was picked up a small number of times. The genes are TRBV7-3 and TRBJ1-2, with a weak D call TRBD1 (6 bases). Germline loops: CDR1 SGHTA, CDR2 FQGTGA. This CDR3 is 14 amino acids long. V shed 5 bases and J shed 6 bases, with 16 bases lying between them. The CDR3 region has the DNA TGTGCCAGCAGCGCCGGGACGGGGGGCGATGGCTACACCTTC. This translates into CASSAGTGGDGYTF.

This clone has just a few counts. The chain combines TRBV6-1 with TRBJ1-1, with a tentative D call TRBD1 (5 bases). V lost 2 bases, J lost 2 bases, and 12 bases lay in between. Germline CDR1 and CDR2: MNHNS and SASEGT. The CDR3 length is 15 residues. For the CDR3, the DNA is TGTGCCAGCAGTGAAAGAGGCCAGGGAAACACTGAAGCTTTCTTT. Translating gives CASSERGQGNTEAFF.

This clone has more than one count but fewer than ten. Germline is not matched at one junction end, which may reflect a read error. V and J are TRBV5-4 and TRBJ2-3, with a tentative D call TRBD2 (5 bases). Germline CDR1 is SGHNT and CDR2 is YYREEE (reference sequence). The CDR3 consists of 13 residues. The CDR3 is CASSQDRGSTQYF. CDR3 nucleotide sequence: TGCGCCAGCAGCCAAGATCGAGGGAGTACGCAGTATTTT.

V gene TRBV18 combines with J gene TRBJ1-1, with D possibly TRBD1 on 6 matching bases. The germline gives CDR1 KGHSH, CDR2 LQKENI. The V gene lost 3 bases and the J gene lost 4 bases, with 18 bases spanning the gap. There are 16 residues in the CDR3. For the CDR3, the DNA is TGTGCCAGCTCACCCTTCTTACAGGGCCGGGGCACTGAAGCTTTCTTT. Amino acid sequence: CASSPFLQGRGTEAFF. The full variable domain, its missing parts supplied by reference TRBV18 and TRBJ1-1, is NAGVMQNPRHLVRRRGQEARLRCSPMKGHSHVYWYRQLPEEGLKFMVYLQKENIIDESGMPKERFSAEFPKEGPSILRIQQVVRGDSAAYFCASSPFLQGRGTEAFFGQGTRLTVV.

V is TRBV29-1 and J is TRBJ2-1; 9 positions match TRBD1. CDR3 size: 13 residues. CDR1 SQVTM and CDR2 ANQGSEA come from the germline V gene. Unmatched junction bases numbered 0, after V lost 1 base and J lost 5 bases. CDR3 nucleotides: TGCAGCGTTGAAGGGGACAGGGACAATGAGCAGTTCTTC. This gives the protein CSVEGDRDNEQFF.

The genes are TRBV5-6 and TRBJ1-6; tentatively, D is TRBD1 (5 bases). V gave up 1 base and J gave up 8 bases, with 7 bases separating them. This CDR3 contains 13 residues. Germline V CDR1 and CDR2: SGHDT, YYEEEE. The CDR3 here is CASSLQGYSPLHF. The CDR3 bases are TGTGCCAGCAGCTTGCAGGGTTATTCACCCCTCCACTTT.

There are a few counts of this clone. The gene calls are TRBV18 and TRBJ2-3, with a possible D match to TRBD2 (5 bases). Germline CDR1 is KGHSH and CDR2 is LQKENI. V was trimmed by 3 bases and J by 0 bases, leaving 13 bases between them. The CDR3 sequence is 16 residues long. The CDR3 DNA reads TGTGCCAGCTCACCCTTAGCGAAAACTAGCACAGATACGCAGTATTTT. Amino acids: CASSPLAKTSTDTQYF.

The chain employs TRBV6-5 and TRBJ1-5; D gene uncertain. Germline assignment: CDR1 MNHEY and CDR2 SVGAGI. V was shortened by 9 bases and J by 7 bases, with 16 bases between the two germline ends. The CDR3 totals 13 residues. CDR3 region: CASADGDLQPQHF. The CDR3 bases are TGTGCCAGTGCAGACGGAGATTTACAGCCCCAGCATTTT.

The chain is built from TRBV27 and TRBJ1-6, with D hard to call. Trimming took off 9 bases at V and 8 bases at J, with 5 bases between the two ends. Germline V CDR1 and CDR2: MNHEY, SMNVEV (reference sequence). CDR3 size: 10 residues. The chain's CDR3 is CARGYSPLHF. Written as DNA, the CDR3 is TGTGCCAGGGGCTATTCACCCCTCCACTTT.

This rearrangement joins TRBV18 to TRBJ2-7; 8 bases align to TRBD2. The CDR3 totals 14 residues. Germline values: CDR1 KGHSH, CDR2 LQKENI. J was trimmed by 5 bases and V by 3 bases; bases with no gene match: 6. The CDR3 loop is CASSPTGGGHEQYF. In DNA, the CDR3 is TGTGCCAGCTCACCTACGGGGGGGGGCCACGAGCAGTACTTC.